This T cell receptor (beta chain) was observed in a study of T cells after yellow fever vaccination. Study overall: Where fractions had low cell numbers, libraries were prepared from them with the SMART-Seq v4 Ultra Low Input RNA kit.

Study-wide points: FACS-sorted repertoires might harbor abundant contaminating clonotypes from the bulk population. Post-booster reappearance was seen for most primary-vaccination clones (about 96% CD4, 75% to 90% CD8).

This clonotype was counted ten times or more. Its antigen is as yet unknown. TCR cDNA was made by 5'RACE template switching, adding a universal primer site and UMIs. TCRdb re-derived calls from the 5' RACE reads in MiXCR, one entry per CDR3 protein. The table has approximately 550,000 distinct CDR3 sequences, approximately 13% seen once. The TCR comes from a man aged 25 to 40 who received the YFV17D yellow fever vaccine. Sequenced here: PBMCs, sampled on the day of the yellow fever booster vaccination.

CDR3 sequence: CASSQGFYYYNEQFF. As DNA, the CDR3 is TGCGCCAGCAGCCAAGGCTTCTATTACTACAATGAGCAGTTCTTC. This chain links TRBV4-3 with TRBJ2-1, with D unclear. The CDR3 consists of 15 residues. Germline CDR1 and CDR2: LGHNA and YSLEER. V dropped 1 base and J dropped 3 bases, with 10 bases sitting between them.